A single sample is the source of the 7 T cell receptor beta chains below, sequenced in a study of T cell responses to AZD1222 COVID-19 vaccine. Measured with immunoSEQ multiplex PCR; TCRdb has only the in-frame clones, and not every one. The table lists roughly 120,000 clones, 88% of them singletons, with around 20% in the top ten. The starting material was peripheral blood, obtained on day 0 of MenACWY control vaccination. The receptor set was obtained from an adult in good health.

The chain carries TRBV18 and TRBJ2-7; 8 bases are shared with TRBD1. CDR1 and CDR2 from the germline V gene are KGHSH and LQKENI. V lost 3 bases to trimming and J lost 0 bases; unmatched junction nucleotides: 4. The CDR3 runs 15 residues. CDR3 residues: CASSPPGTGSYEQYF. For the CDR3, the DNA is TGTGCCAGCTCACCCCCCGGGACAGGCTCCTACGAGCAGTACTTC.

This chain connects TRBV7-9 to TRBJ2-5; TRBD1 might be the D (5 bases). V lost 0 bases, J lost 1 base, and 12 bases lay in between. This CDR3 comprises 16 residues. Germline-derived CDR1 and CDR2 are SEHNR and FQNEAQ (reference sequence). CDR3 nucleotides: TGTGCCAGCAGCTTAGCCAGGGTAGGCAGCCAAGAGACCCAGTACTTC. Amino acid sequence: CASSLARVGSQETQYF.

Relative to its sample, this clone is medium-sized. The chain joins TRBV7-9 to TRBJ2-1; no clear D. Germline-derived CDR1 and CDR2 are SEHNR and FQNEAQ (reference sequence). This CDR3 region has 14 residues. Trimming left V 3 bases short and J 3 bases short, with 9 bases between. The CDR3 spells CASSFWADYNEQFF. The CDR3 coding sequence is TGTGCCAGCAGCTTTTGGGCGGACTACAATGAGCAGTTCTTC.

The gene calls are TRBV18 and TRBJ2-2, with 9 bases identical to TRBD2. The ends lost 1 base at V and 2 bases at J; junction bases unmatched: 2. Germline CDR1 is KGHSH and CDR2 is LQKENI. The CDR3 consists of 16 residues. CDR3 amino acids: CASSPQGLANTGELFF. CDR3 nucleotides: TGTGCCAGCTCACCACAGGGACTAGCTAACACCGGGGAGCTGTTTTTT.

The V gene is TRBV5-1, the J gene TRBJ2-7; 10 bases fit TRBD1. The CDR3 consists of 13 residues. Germline V gene sequence: CDR1 SGHRS, CDR2 YFSETQ. V gave up 6 bases and J gave up 5 bases; unmatched junction bases: 5. The CDR3 here is CASTDRGLHEQYF. The CDR3 DNA reads TGCGCCAGCACCGACAGGGGGCTCCACGAGCAGTACTTC. Combining the CDR3 with reference TRBV5-1 and TRBJ2-7 gives the whole variable domain KAGVTQTPRYLIKTRGQQVTLSCSPISGHRSVSWYQQTPGQGLQFLFEYFSETQRNKGNFPGRFSGRQFSNSRSEMNVSTLELGDSALYLCASTDRGLHEQYFGPGTRLTVT.

The chain is built from TRBV5-1 and TRBJ2-7; D may correspond to TRBD1 or TRBD2 (5 bases each). V was pared by 4 bases and J by 3 bases, with 11 bases between. This CDR3 is built from 13 residues. Germline CDR1 and CDR2: SGHRS and YFSETQ. The CDR3, as DNA: TGCGCCAGCAGCCTGGGGGATAACTACGAGCAGTACTTC. Protein: CASSLGDNYEQYF.

This chain uses TRBV2 with TRBJ1-2; the D gene is possibly TRBD1 (5 bases). Germline V gene sequence: CDR1 SNHLY, CDR2 FYNNEI. This CDR3 has 12 amino acids. V was cut by 0 bases and J by 10 bases, with 9 bases left in between. The CDR3 protein is CASSEALGLYTF. CDR3 nucleotides: TGTGCCAGCAGTGAAGCGTTGGGACTCTACACCTTC.